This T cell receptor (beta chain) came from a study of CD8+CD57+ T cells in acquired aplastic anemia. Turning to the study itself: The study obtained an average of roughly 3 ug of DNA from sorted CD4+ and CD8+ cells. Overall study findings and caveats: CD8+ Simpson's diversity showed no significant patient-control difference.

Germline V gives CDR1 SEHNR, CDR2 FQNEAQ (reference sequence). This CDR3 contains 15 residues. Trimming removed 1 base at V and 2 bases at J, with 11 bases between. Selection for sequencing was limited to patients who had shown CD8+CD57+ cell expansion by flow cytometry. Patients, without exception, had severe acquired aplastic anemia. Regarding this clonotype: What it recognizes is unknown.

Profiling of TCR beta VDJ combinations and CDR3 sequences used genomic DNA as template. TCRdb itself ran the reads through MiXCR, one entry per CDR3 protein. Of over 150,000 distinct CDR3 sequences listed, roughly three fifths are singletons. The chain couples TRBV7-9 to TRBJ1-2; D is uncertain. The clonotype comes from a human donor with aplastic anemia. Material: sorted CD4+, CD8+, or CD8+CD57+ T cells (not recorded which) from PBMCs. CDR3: CASSLGAGLNYGYTF. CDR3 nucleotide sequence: TGTGCCAGCAGCTTAGGGGCAGGTTTGAACTATGGCTACACCTTC.